This T cell receptor beta chain appears in the sequencing data of a study of blood T cell repertoires in COVID-19. Study-level information: From the United States, Italy and Spain came samples of acute and convalescent COVID-19.

Source study methods: Scientists estimated how many nucleated cells there were by amplifying reference gene primers. Sequencing was performed with immunoSEQ multiplex PCR; in TCRdb, only in-frame clones are kept and a portion is missing. V and J calls and clone size are those listed in that table; D and trimming were worked out from the DNA. This table has under 300,000 clones, 84% appearing once. Cohorts were assigned according to the clinical history that participants reported. Each recovered donor of Cohort 3 presented with two negative PCRs, clearance, or symptom resolution. The V gene's germline CDR1 is SGHNT and CDR2 YENEEA. This CDR3 is 16 amino acids long. V gave up 7 bases and J gave up 2 bases, with 18 bases separating them.

The chain recombines TRBV11-3 with TRBJ2-1; TRBD2 might be the D (5 bases). The source is a man over 45 who had recovered from COVID-19. Sequenced: PBMCs or T cells enriched from blood (not recorded which). CDR3 coding DNA: TGTGCCAGCACCCCCCTGGGAGAGCGAACCTACAATGAGCAGTTCTTC. Protein product: CASTPLGERTYNEQFF. The full variable domain, in which reference TRBV11-3 and TRBJ2-1 provide the parts outside the CDR3, is EAGVVQSPRYKIIEKKQPVAFWCNPISGHNTLYWYLQNLGQGPELLIRYENEEAVDDSQLPKDRFSAERLKGVDSTLKIQPAELGDSAVYLCASTPLGERTYNEQFFGPGTRLTVL.